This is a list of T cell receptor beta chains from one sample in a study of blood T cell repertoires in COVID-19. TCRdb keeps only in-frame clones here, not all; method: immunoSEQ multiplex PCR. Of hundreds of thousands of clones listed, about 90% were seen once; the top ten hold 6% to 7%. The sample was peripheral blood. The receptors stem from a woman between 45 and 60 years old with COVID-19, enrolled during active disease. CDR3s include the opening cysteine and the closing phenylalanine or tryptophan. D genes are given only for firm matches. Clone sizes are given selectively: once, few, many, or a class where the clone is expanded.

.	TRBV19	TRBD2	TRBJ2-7	TGTGCCAGTAGTATAGGCGGGAGCAGCATGGAGCAGTACTTC	CASSIGGSSMEQYF
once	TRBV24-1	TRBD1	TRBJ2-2	TGTGCCACCAGTGAATTCGGACAGGGGATTAACACCGGGGAGCTGTTTTTT	CATSEFGQGINTGELFF
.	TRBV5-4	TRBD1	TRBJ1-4	TGTGCCAGCAGCGGCCTAGGGACAGGAGACGAAAAACTGTTTTTT	CASSGLGTGDEKLFF
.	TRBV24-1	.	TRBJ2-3	TGTGCCACCAGTGAGGTAGCAGATACGCAGTATTTT	CATSEVADTQYF
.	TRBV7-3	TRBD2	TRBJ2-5	TGTGCCAGCAGCCGTAGCGGGAGAGGGGAGACCCAGTACTTC	CASSRSGRGETQYF
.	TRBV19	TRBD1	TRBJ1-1	TGTGCCAGTAGTATAGATGGGACAGGGGGGACTGAAGCTTTCTTT	CASSIDGTGGTEAFF
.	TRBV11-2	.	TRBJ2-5	TGTGCCAGCAGCTTCATCCAAGAGACCCAGTACTTC	CASSFIQETQYF
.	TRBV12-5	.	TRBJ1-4	TGTGCTAGTGGTTTGGGACCCGACAGAAGTAATGAAAAACTGTTTTTT	CASGLGPDRSNEKLFF
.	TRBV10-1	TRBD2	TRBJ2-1	TGCGCCAGCAGTGCCAGGACTAGCGGGGGAAACAATGAGCAGTTCTTC	CASSARTSGGNNEQFF
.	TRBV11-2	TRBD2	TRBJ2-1	TGTGCCAGCAGCTTAGAGAGCGGGAGCTCCTACAATGAGCAGTTCTTC	CASSLESGSSYNEQFF
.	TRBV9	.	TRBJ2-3	TGTGCCAGCAGCGTAAGAGCGCCCTCAGATACGCAGTATTTT	CASSVRAPSDTQYF
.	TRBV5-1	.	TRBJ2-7	TGCGCCAGCAGTGGCGGCTACGAGCAGTACTTC	CASSGGYEQYF
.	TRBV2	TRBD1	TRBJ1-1	TGTGCCAGCAGTGAAGCCGCGGGACAGCCTGAAGCTTTCTTT	CASSEAAGQPEAFF
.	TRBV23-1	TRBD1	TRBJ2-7	TGCGCCAGCAGTCAATTCGCGTGGGACAGGGTCGCTTACGAGCAGTACTTC	CASSQFAWDRVAYEQYF
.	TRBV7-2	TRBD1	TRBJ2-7	TGTGCCAGCAGCTCGGGACAGGATTACTACGAGCAGTACTTC	CASSSGQDYYEQYF
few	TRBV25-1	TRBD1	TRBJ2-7	TGTGCCAGCAGTGACACCAAAGGGACAGTCTACGAGCAGTACTTC	CASSDTKGTVYEQYF
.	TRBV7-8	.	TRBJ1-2	TGTGCCAGCAGCTTAGCGACAAGTATCTATGGCTACACCTTC	CASSLATSIYGYTF
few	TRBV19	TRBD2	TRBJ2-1	TGTGCCAGTAGTTTCCGGACTAGCGGGAGGGCCGTTGAGCAGTTCTTC	CASSFRTSGRAVEQFF
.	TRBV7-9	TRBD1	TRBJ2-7	TGTGCCAGCAGCTTAAGGGGACAGGGGTACGAGCAGTACTTC	CASSLRGQGYEQYF
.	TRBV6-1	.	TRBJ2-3	TGTGCCAGCAGTGAATCCCTAGGGGGCACAGATACGCAGTATTTT	CASSESLGGTDTQYF
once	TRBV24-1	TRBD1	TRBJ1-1	TGTGCCACCAATACGGGACAGAAAAATGAAGCTTTCTTT	CATNTGQKNEAFF
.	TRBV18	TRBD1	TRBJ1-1	TGTGCCACAGGGGGTCAGGGGACTGAAGCTTTCTTT	CATGGQGTEAFF
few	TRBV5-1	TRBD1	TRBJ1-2	TGCGCCAGCAGCTGGGAGGCAGGGGGGACGGGCGGCTACACCTTC	CASSWEAGGTGGYTF
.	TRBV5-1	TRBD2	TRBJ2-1	TGCGCCAGCAGCATACTAGCGGGATCTAACAATGAGCAGTTCTTC	CASSILAGSNNEQFF
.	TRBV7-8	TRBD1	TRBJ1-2	TGTGCCAGCAGCTCAGACAGGGGTCTCCCCAACTATGGCTACACCTTC	CASSSDRGLPNYGYTF
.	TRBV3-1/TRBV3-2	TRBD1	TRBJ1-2	TGTGCCAGCAGCCAAAAGACAGGGGTTGGCTACACCTTC	CASSQKTGVGYTF
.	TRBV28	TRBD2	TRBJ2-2	TGTGCCAGCAGCTTCTCCTGGGAGGGAGCCTCCGGGGAGCTGTTTTTT	CASSFSWEGASGELFF
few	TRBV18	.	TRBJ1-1	TGTGCCAGCTCACCATTTGAGACAGGCGAAGCTTTCTTT	CASSPFETGEAFF
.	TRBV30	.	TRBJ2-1	TGTGCCTGGAGTGCTTATCCAGGGAAGGAGCAGTTCTTC	CAWSAYPGKEQFF
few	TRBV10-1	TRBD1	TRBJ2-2	TGCGCCAGCAGTTTAGGGACAGGCGAGAACACCGGGGAGCTGTTTTTT	CASSLGTGENTGELFF
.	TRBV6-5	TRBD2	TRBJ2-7	TGTGCCAGCAGTTACTCGGTGACTAGCGGGACCTACGAGCAGTACTTC	CASSYSVTSGTYEQYF
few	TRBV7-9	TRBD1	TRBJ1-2	TGTGCCAGCAGCCGCCCGACAGGGGGTCCTGGCTACACCTTC	CASSRPTGGPGYTF
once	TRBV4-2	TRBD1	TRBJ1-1	TGTGCCAGCACGGTCGGGTTCAGGGGGCTGAGCACTGAAGCTTTCTTT	CASTVGFRGLSTEAFF
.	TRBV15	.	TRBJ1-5	TGTGCCACAGGGGTTGGGGCCGAGTTTTTAAGTAATCAGCCCCAGCATTTT	CATGVGAEFLSNQPQHF
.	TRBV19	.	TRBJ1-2	TGTGCCAGTAGTGCGACAGTAGCCTTAACTAACTATGGCTACACCTTC	CASSATVALTNYGYTF
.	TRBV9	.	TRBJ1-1	TGTGCCAGCAGCGGGCCCATCTCTGAAGCTTTCTTT	CASSGPISEAFF
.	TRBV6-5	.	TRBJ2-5	TGTGCCAGCAGCCCGGGACACCCTCAAGAGACCCAGTACTTC	CASSPGHPQETQYF
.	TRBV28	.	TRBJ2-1	TGTGCCAGCAGTTACCGGGGTGCCTACAATGAGCAGTTCTTC	CASSYRGAYNEQFF
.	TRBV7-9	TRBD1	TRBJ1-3	TGTGCCAGCAGCGCACGACGGACAGGGTTGTTGAACACCATATATTTT	CASSARRTGLLNTIYF
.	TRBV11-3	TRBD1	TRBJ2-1	TGTGCCAGCAGCTTAGGTTTAGGGACAGGGGGCAATGAGCAGTTCTTC	CASSLGLGTGGNEQFF
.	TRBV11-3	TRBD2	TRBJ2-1	TGTGCCAGCAGCACGAGACTAGCGGGAGCCTACAATGAGCAGTTCTTC	CASSTRLAGAYNEQFF
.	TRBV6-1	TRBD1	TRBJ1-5	TGTGCCAGCAGTGAAACACAGGGGCAGCCCCAGCATTTT	CASSETQGQPQHF